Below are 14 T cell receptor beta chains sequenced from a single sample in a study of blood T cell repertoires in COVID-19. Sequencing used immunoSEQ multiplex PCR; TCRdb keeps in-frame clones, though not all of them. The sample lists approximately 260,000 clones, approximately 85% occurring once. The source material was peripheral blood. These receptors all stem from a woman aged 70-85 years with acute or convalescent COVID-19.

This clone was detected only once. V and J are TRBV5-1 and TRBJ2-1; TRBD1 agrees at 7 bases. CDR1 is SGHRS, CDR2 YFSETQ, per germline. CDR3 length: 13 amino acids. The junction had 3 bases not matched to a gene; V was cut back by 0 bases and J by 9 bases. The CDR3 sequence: CASSLEGGGEQFF. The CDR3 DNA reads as TGCGCCAGCAGCTTGGAAGGGGGCGGTGAGCAGTTCTTC.

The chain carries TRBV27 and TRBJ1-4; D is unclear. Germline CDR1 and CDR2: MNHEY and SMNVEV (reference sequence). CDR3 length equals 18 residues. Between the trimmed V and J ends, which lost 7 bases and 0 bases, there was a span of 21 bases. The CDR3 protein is CASTLTASGIATNEKLFF. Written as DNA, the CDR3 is TGTGCCAGCACCCTCACGGCGTCAGGAATTGCAACTAATGAAAAACTGTTTTTT.

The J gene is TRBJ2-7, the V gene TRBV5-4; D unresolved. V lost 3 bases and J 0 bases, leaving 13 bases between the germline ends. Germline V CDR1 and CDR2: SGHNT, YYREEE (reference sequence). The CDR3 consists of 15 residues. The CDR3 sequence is CASSYRAVGSYEQYF. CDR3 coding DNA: TGTGCCAGCAGCTACCGTGCGGTGGGCTCCTACGAGCAGTACTTC. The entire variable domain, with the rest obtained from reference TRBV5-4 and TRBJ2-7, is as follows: ETGVTQSPTHLIKTRGQQVTLRCSSQSGHNTVSWYQQALGQGPQFIFQYYREEENGRGNFPPRFSGLQFPNYSSELNVNALELDDSALYLCASSYRAVGSYEQYFGPGTRLTVT.

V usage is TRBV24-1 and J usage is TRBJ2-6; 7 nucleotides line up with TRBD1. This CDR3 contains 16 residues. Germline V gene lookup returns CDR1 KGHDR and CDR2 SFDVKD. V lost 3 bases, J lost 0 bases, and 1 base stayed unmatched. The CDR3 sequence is CATSDGTASGANVLTF. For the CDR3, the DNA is TGTGCCACCAGTGATGGGACAGCCTCTGGGGCCAACGTCCTGACTTTC.

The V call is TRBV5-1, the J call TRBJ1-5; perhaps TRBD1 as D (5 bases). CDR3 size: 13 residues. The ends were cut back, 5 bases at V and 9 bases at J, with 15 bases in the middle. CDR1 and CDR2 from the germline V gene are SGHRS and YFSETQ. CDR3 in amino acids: CASSRGAESPQHF. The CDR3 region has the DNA TGCGCCAGCAGTCGTGGGGCGGAATCGCCCCAGCATTTT.

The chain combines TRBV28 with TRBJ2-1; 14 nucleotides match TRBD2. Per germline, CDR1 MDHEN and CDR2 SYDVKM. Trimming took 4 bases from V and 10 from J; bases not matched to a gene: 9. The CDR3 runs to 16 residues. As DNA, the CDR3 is TGTGCCAGCAGTTGGACACCGGGACTAGCGGGGGTAGAGCAGTTCTTC. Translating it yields CASSWTPGLAGVEQFF. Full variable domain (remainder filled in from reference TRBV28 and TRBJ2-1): DVKVTQSSRYLVKRTGEKVFLECVQDMDHENMFWYRQDPGLGLRLIYFSYDVKMKEKGDIPEGYSVSREKKERFSLILESASTNQTSMYLCASSWTPGLAGVEQFFGPGTRLTVL.

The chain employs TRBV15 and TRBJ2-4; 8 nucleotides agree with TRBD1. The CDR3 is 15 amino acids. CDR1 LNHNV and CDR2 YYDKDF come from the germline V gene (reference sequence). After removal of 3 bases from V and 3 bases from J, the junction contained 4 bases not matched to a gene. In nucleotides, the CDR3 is TGTGCCACCAGCAGGGACAGGGTGGGCAAAAACATTCAGTACTTC. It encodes CATSRDRVGKNIQYF.

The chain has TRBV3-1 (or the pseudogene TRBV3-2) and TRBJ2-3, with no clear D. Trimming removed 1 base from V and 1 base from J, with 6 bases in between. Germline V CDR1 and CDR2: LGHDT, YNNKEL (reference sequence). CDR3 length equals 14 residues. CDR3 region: CASSQVPGTDTQYF. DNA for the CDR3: TGTGCCAGCAGCCAAGTTCCCGGCACAGATACGCAGTATTTT.

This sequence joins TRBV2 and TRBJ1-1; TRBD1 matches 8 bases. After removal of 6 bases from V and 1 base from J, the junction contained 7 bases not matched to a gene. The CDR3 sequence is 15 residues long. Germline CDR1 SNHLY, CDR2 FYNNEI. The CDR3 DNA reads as TGTGCCAGCAGACCCAGGACAGGGACGAACACTGAAGCTTTCTTT. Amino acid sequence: CASRPRTGTNTEAFF.

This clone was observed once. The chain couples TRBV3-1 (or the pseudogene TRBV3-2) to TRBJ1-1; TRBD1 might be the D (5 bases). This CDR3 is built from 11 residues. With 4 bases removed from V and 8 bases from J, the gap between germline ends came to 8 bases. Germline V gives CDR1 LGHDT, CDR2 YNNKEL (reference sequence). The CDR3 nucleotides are TGTGCCAGCAGCCGCCGACAGGAAGCTTTCTTT. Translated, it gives CASSRRQEAFF.

The DNA of the CDR3 is TGCGCCAGCACACCCCAGAGCCGGGGTTCGTATGGCTACACCTTC. Translation: CASTPQSRGSYGYTF. This rearrangement joins TRBV4-1 to TRBJ1-2; D uncertain. This CDR3 comprises 15 residues. Trimming cost V 7 bases and J 5 bases, with 20 bases left between them. Germline CDR1 and CDR2: MGHRA and YSYEKL.

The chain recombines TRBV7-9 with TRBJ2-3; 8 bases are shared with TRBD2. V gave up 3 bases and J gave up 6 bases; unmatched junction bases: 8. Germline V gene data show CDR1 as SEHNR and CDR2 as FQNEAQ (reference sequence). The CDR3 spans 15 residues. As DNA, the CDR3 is TGTGCCAGCAGCTTCAGGGCGGGGGGTTCTGATACGCAGTATTTT. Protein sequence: CASSFRAGGSDTQYF.

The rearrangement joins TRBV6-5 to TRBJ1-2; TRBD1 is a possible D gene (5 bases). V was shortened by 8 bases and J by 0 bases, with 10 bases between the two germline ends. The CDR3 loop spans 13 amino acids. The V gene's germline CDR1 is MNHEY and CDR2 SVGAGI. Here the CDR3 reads CASQAGPNYGYTF. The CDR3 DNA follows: TGTGCCAGCCAGGCAGGGCCTAACTATGGCTACACCTTC.

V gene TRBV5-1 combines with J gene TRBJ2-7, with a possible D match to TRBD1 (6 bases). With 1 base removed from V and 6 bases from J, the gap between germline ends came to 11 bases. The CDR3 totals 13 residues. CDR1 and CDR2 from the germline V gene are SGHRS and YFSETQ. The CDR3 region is CASSLNPGVEQYF. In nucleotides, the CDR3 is TGCGCCAGCAGCTTGAATCCAGGGGTCGAGCAGTACTTC.